These 19 T cell receptor beta chains were all obtained from the same sample, sequenced in a study of cytomegalovirus exposure and HLA in healthy donors. The table came from immunoSEQ multiplex PCR; TCRdb's copy has only in-frame clones and leaves some out. The data show roughly 190,000 clones, with approximately 86% seen just once and about 7.7% held by the top ten. The sample comprised PBMCs. The source is a man aged 25-45 years in good health and CMV-seropositive.

The count of this clone is one. The chain employs TRBV7-3 and TRBJ1-1; D unresolved. CDR3 length equals 14 residues. Deletions cut 2 bases from V and 1 base from J, with 8 bases between. Germline CDR1 and CDR2: SGHTA and FQGTGA. The CDR3 DNA is TGTGCCAGCAGCTTAGGGCCCGAGAACACTGAAGCTTTCTTT. It is translated as CASSLGPENTEAFF.

The J gene is TRBJ2-7, the V gene TRBV11-1; 8 positions match TRBD2. Germline assignment: CDR1 SGHAT and CDR2 FQDESV (reference sequence). With 4 bases clipped from V and 4 bases from J, the junction kept 9 bases outside the gene matches. This CDR3 spans 15 amino acids. CDR3: CASSSKREREYEQYF. For the CDR3, the DNA is TGTGCCAGCAGCTCGAAGCGGGAGCGAGAATACGAGCAGTACTTC. The whole variable domain, remainder taken from reference TRBV11-1 and TRBJ2-7, is EAEVAQSPRYKITEKSQAVAFWCDPISGHATLYWYRQILGQGPELLVQFQDESVVDDSQLPKDRFSAERLKGVDSTLKIQPAELGDSAMYLCASSSKREREYEQYFGPGTRLTVT.

The chain couples TRBV2 to TRBJ1-1; possibly TRBD1 for D (5 bases). V was clipped by 5 bases and J by 9 bases, with 19 bases between them. The CDR3 runs to 14 residues. Germline-derived CDR1 and CDR2 are SNHLY and FYNNEI. The CDR3 loop reads CASSNPTRGEKAFF. CDR3 DNA: TGTGCCAGCAGTAACCCCACGAGGGGTGAGAAAGCTTTCTTT.

The V gene is TRBV7-9, the J gene TRBJ2-7, with no clear D. V was cut by 2 bases and J by 3 bases, with 23 bases left in between. Germline V gene data show CDR1 as SEHNR and CDR2 as FQNEAQ (reference sequence). This CDR3 region has 18 residues. CDR3 residues: CASSLFSLTTQQIYEQYF. In DNA, the CDR3 is TGTGCCAGCAGCTTATTCTCCCTGACCACCCAACAGATCTACGAGCAGTACTTC. Together with reference TRBV7-9 and TRBJ2-7, the CDR3 gives the full variable domain: DTGVSQNPRHKITKRGQNVTFRCDPISEHNRLYWYRQTLGQGPEFLTYFQNEAQLEKSRLLSDRFSAERPKGSFSTLEIQRTEQGDSAMYLCASSLFSLTTQQIYEQYFGPGTRLTVT.

This rearrangement joins TRBV19 to TRBJ1-2; TRBD1 aligns across 7 bases. Germline lookup yields CDR1 LNHDA and CDR2 SQIVND (reference sequence). V lost 11 bases to trimming and J lost 0 bases; unmatched junction nucleotides: 3. There are 12 residues in the CDR3. CDR3 coding DNA: TGTGCCTCCAGGGGGACTAACTATGGCTACACCTTC. It is translated as CASRGTNYGYTF.

The V call is TRBV5-1, the J call TRBJ2-5; D possibly matches TRBD1 or TRBD2 (5 bases each). V lost 0 bases and J lost 1, with 10 bases in between. The CDR3 has 15 residues. Germline loops: CDR1 SGHRS, CDR2 YFSETQ. The CDR3 bases are TGCGCCAGCAGCTTGGGGGGACCCACCCAAGAGACCCAGTACTTC. It translates to CASSLGGPTQETQYF.

This sequence joins TRBV5-6 and TRBJ2-3; 7 bases line up with TRBD1. In germline, CDR1 is SGHDT, CDR2 YYEEEE. V shed 4 bases, J shed 4 bases, and the junction held 9 bases outside the gene matches. This CDR3 comprises 15 residues. The CDR3: CASSGAGTAADTQYF. In DNA form, the CDR3 reads TGTGCCAGCAGCGGGGCCGGGACAGCGGCAGATACGCAGTATTTT.

The gene calls are TRBV6-5 and TRBJ1-6; no firm D call. The germline CDR1 and CDR2 sequences are MNHEY and SVGAGI. The CDR3 length is 14 residues. Trimming cost V 4 bases and J 10 bases, with 14 bases left between them. CDR3 amino acids: CASSSGSGSSPLHF. The CDR3 nucleotides are TGTGCCAGCAGTTCGGGTTCTGGCAGCTCACCCCTCCACTTT.

The CDR3 DNA is TGTGCCAGCAGTGACAATTCAGATACGCAGTATTTT. It encodes CASSDNSDTQYF. The chain links TRBV6-4 to TRBJ2-3; D remains unclear. The CDR3 runs to 12 residues. Trimming took 2 bases from V and 4 from J, leaving 4 bases between them. Germline values: CDR1 MRHNA, CDR2 SNTAGT.

Only one count was recorded for this clone. The chain links TRBV4-1 to TRBJ1-4, with D tentatively TRBD1 (6 bases). The germline V and J ends were trimmed by 1 base and 1 base, with 22 bases remaining between them. This CDR3 contains 20 residues. CDR1 and CDR2 from the germline V gene are MGHRA and YSYEKL. For the CDR3, the DNA is TGCGCCAGCAGCCAAGTAAGGAGGGACAAGGGGCCCCTAACTAATGAAAAACTGTTTTTT. Its translation: CASSQVRRDKGPLTNEKLFF.

The rearrangement links TRBV7-7 to TRBJ2-1; TRBD2 might be the D (7 bases). This CDR3 has 16 residues. Germline V CDR1 and CDR2: SSHAT, FNYEAQ (reference sequence). V shed 3 bases and J shed 6 bases, with 18 bases lying between them. The CDR3 loop reads CASSFGAGAWGNEQFF. The CDR3 nucleotides read TGTGCCAGCAGCTTCGGGGCGGGGGCCTGGGGCAATGAGCAGTTCTTC.

The chain joins TRBV28 to TRBJ2-7; 8 bases map to TRBD1. This CDR3 comprises 14 residues. The J segment lost 6 bases and the V segment lost 5 bases, leaving 9 bases of the junction unmatched. Germline values: CDR1 MDHEN, CDR2 SYDVKM. CDR3 DNA sequence: TGTGCCAGCAGTCTGGGACAGGTACTTCTCGAGCAGTACTTC. It is translated as CASSLGQVLLEQYF.

This clone has only a few counts. CDR3 sequence reads: CASTTPREVNQPQHF. In DNA form, the CDR3 reads TGTGCCAGCACCACCCCTCGGGAGGTCAATCAGCCCCAGCATTTT. The V gene is TRBV6-6, the J gene TRBJ1-5, with D uncertain. Germline loops: CDR1 MNHNY, CDR2 SVGAGI (reference sequence). Trimming took off 7 bases at V and 3 bases at J, with 16 bases between the two ends. The CDR3 is 15 amino acids.

This clone was seen only once. J is TRBJ2-7 and V is TRBV27, with 9 bases that match TRBD1. Germline V gene sequence: CDR1 MNHEY, CDR2 SMNVEV (reference sequence). The CDR3 is 15 amino acids. The V and J ends lost 2 bases and 3 bases, in that order; junction bases with no gene match: 5. The CDR3, as DNA: TGTGCCAGCAGTTTAGGTGGGACAGGGCACTACGAGCAGTACTTC. This codes for CASSLGGTGHYEQYF.

The chain carries TRBV27 and TRBJ2-5; D is possibly TRBD2 (5 bases). The V gene lost 8 bases and the J gene lost 4 bases, with 23 bases spanning the gap. Germline CDR1 MNHEY, CDR2 SMNVEV (reference sequence). The CDR3 runs to 16 residues. The CDR3 nucleotides are TGTGCCAGCCCTCGGGCGGGTCGAAGGCTAGGAGAGACCCAGTACTTC. The encoded protein is CASPRAGRRLGETQYF.

DNA for the CDR3: TGTGCCAGCAGCTTAGGCCTAGCGGAAACAGATACGCAGTATTTT. Its protein is CASSLGLAETDTQYF. V is TRBV7-3 and J is TRBJ2-3; the match to TRBD2 covers 7 bases. There are 15 residues in the CDR3. V gave up 2 bases and J gave up 3 bases; unmatched junction bases: 5. The germline CDR1 and CDR2 sequences are SGHTA and FQGTGA.

The chain links TRBV9 to TRBJ2-2, with unresolved D. The germline V and J ends were trimmed by 2 bases and 5 bases, with 7 bases remaining between them. The CDR3 totals 13 residues. Germline V gives CDR1 SGDLS, CDR2 YYNGEE. The CDR3: CASSVPRTGELFF. The CDR3 DNA reads as TGTGCCAGCAGCGTCCCTAGGACCGGGGAGCTGTTTTTT.

The chain couples TRBV6-1 to TRBJ2-5; D gene ambiguous. The CDR3 covers 13 residues. Deletions cut 6 bases from V and 4 bases from J, with 12 bases between. Germline V gene sequence: CDR1 MNHNS, CDR2 SASEGT. The CDR3 region has the DNA TGTGCCAGCAGCAAACCGGGCCCAGAGACCCAGTACTTC. This sequence encodes CASSKPGPETQYF.

This clone showed up just once. This chain connects TRBV5-1 to TRBJ1-2; D is ambiguous. The CDR3 length is 17 residues. CDR1 and CDR2 from the germline V gene are SGHRS and YFSETQ. Deletions cut 3 bases from V and 1 base from J, with 19 bases between. The CDR3 protein is CASSYNIGQKYNYGYTF. The CDR3 DNA reads as TGCGCCAGCAGCTACAATATTGGCCAGAAATATAACTATGGCTACACCTTC.